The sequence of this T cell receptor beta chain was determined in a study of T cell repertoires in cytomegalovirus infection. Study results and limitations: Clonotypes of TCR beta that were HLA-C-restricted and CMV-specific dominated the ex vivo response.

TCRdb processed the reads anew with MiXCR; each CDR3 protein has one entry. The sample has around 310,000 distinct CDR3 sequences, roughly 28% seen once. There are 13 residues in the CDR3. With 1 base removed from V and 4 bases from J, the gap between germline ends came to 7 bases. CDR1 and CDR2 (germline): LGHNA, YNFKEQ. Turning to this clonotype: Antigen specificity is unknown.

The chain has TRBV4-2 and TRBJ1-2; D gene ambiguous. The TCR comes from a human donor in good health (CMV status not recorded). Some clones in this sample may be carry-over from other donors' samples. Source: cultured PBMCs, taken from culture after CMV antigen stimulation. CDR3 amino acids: CASSQGPSYGYTF. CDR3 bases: TGTGCCAGCAGCCAAGGACCCAGCTATGGCTACACCTTC.